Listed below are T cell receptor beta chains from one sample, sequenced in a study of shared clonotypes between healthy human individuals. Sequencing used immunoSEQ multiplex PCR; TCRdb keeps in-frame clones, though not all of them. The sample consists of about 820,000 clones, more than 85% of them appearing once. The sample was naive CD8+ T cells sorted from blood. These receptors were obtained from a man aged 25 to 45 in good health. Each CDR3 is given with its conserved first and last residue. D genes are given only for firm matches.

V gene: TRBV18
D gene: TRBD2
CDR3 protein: CASSLSTGAGLAGTSYNEQFF

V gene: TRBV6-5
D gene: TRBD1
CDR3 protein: CASSYSTGDTEAFF

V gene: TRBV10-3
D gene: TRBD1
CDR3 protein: CAISTSGTGSFMNTEAFF

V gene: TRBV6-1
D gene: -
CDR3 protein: CATQRLANEKLFF

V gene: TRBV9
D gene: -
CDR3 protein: CASSVRLDNEQFF

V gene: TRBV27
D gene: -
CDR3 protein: CASSPRDHSYNEQFF

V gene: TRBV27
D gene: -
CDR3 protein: CASSLRETFTGELFF

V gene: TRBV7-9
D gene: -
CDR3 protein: CASTLDRTRTNEQFF

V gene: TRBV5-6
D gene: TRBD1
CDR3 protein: CASSLAQGMNTEAFF

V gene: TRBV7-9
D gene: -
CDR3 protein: CASSPGPNQETQYF

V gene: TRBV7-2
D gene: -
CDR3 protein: CASSSTVTSTDTQYF

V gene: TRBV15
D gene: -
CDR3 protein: CATSSDLIIAKNIQYF

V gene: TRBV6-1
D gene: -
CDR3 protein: CASRELQVEAFF

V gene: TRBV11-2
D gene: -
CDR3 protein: CASSLEDYEQYF

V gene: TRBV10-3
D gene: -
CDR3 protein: CAISFGGGNQPQHF

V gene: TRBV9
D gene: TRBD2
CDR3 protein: CASSATSGSYEQYF

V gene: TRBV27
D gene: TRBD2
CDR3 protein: CASSWLAEYQETQYF

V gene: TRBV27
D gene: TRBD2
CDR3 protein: CASAGEGNEQFF

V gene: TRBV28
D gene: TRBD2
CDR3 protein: CASRDRGRMNNEQFF

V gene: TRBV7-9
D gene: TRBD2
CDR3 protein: CASSPGLDNEQFF

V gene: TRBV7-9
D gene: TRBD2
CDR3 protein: CASTSSGTYEQYF

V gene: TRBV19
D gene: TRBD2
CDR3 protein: CASSMTSGPDSYNEQFF

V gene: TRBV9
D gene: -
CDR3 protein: CASSPSGGLLYEQYF

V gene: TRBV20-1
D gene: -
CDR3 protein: CSARDGYEQYF

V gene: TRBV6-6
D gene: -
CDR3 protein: CASSFGYEQFF

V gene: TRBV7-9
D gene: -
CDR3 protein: CASSLGLGGNEQFF